The 9 T cell receptor beta chains below were found in one sample sequenced in a study of CD8+ T cells in alopecia areata. Noted treatment: oral pan-JAK inhibitor, 5-10 mg twice daily. cDNA prepared by RNA extraction and subsequent reverse transcription served as the template for sequencing. Assay: immunoSEQ multiplex PCR; the TCRdb copy retains only in-frame clones and omits some. This sample carries under 200,000 clones, 55% to 75% of them seen once, and the ten largest clones take more than 13%. The sequencing here drew on CD4+ T cells sorted from blood, taken at week 24, from a patient treated with tofacitinib. The receptors shown here come from a human donor with alopecia areata.

This clone was detected a few times. The chain is built from TRBV6-5 and TRBJ2-5; 8 bases match TRBD2. V shed 0 bases and J 2 bases; nucleotides not matched to a gene: 2. Germline V gene lookup returns CDR1 MNHEY and CDR2 SVGAGI. The CDR3 contains 15 residues. This chain's CDR3 is CASSYSGTRQETQYF. CDR3 nucleotides: TGTGCCAGCAGTTACTCTGGGACTAGGCAAGAGACCCAGTACTTC.

DNA for the CDR3: TGTGCTAGTGGTTCCCTGCTGATGACAGGGGCGACTACTAATGAAAAACTGTTTTTT. Residues: CASGSLLMTGATTNEKLFF. The chain carries TRBV12-5 and TRBJ1-4; TRBD1 matches at 8 bases. The trim removed 4 bases at V and 2 bases at J, leaving 15 bases unmatched. Germline lookup yields CDR1 LGHNT and CDR2 FRNRAP. The CDR3 has 19 residues.

The rearrangement links TRBV6-5 to TRBJ2-7; 7 nucleotides agree with TRBD1. Germline loops: CDR1 MNHEY, CDR2 SVGAGI. There are 13 residues in the CDR3. V was pared by 4 bases and J by 2 bases, with 2 bases of the junction left unmatched. The CDR3 sequence is CASSSTGAYEQYF. In nucleotides, the CDR3 is TGTGCCAGCAGTTCCACAGGGGCCTACGAGCAGTACTTC.

This sequence joins TRBV13 and TRBJ1-5, with D possibly TRBD1 on 5 matching bases. Germline loops: CDR1 PRHDT, CDR2 FYEKMQ (reference sequence). The length of the CDR3 is 13 residues. V lost 0 bases and J lost 9, with 9 bases in between. The CDR3 loop reads CASSLGRGGPQHF. The CDR3 DNA sequence: TGTGCCAGCAGCTTAGGTAGGGGTGGGCCCCAGCATTTT.

As to this clone: Distinct nucleotide sequences in the sample also encode this CDR3. The chain is built from TRBV7-2 and TRBJ1-2; TRBD1 agrees at 7 bases. The germline gives CDR1 SGHTA, CDR2 FQGNSA. The CDR3 spans 15 residues. V lost 2 bases and J lost 4; bases outside the gene matches: 7. The CDR3 loop is CASSLSGQGGYGYTF. The DNA for the CDR3 is TGTGCCAGCAGCTTATCCGGGCAGGGGGGCTATGGCTACACCTTC.

This clone was counted a few times. The rearrangement links TRBV23-1 to TRBJ2-5; D may correspond to TRBD1 or TRBD2 (5 bases each). TRBV23-1 is recorded as an ORF, its role being uncertain. Trimming took 6 bases from V and 5 from J, leaving 13 bases between them. The CDR3 sequence is 13 residues long. The DNA of the CDR3 is TGCGCCAGCAGACACGGGACGTTCGAGACCCAGTACTTC. Its translation: CASRHGTFETQYF.

V usage is TRBV30 and J usage is TRBJ1-5; maybe TRBD1 (6 bases). Trimming took 0 bases from V and 3 from J, leaving 9 bases between them. Germline lookup yields CDR1 GTSNPN and CDR2 SVGIG (reference sequence). The CDR3 consists of 14 residues. The CDR3 region is CAWSVGQLNQPQHF. CDR3 coding DNA: TGTGCCTGGAGTGTCGGACAGCTCAATCAGCCCCAGCATTTT.

This clone showed up just a few times. The chain has TRBV11-1 and TRBJ2-7; 7 positions agree with TRBD1. Germline V gene sequence: CDR1 SGHAT, CDR2 FQDESV (reference sequence). V dropped 5 bases and J dropped 0; count of bases not matched to a gene: 4. CDR3 length: 14 residues. The CDR3 DNA reads as TGTGCCAGCAGCCGACAGGGTCCCTCCTACGAGCAGTACTTC. Protein: CASSRQGPSYEQYF. The entire variable domain, with the rest obtained from reference TRBV11-1 and TRBJ2-7, is as follows: EAEVAQSPRYKITEKSQAVAFWCDPISGHATLYWYRQILGQGPELLVQFQDESVVDDSQLPKDRFSAERLKGVDSTLKIQPAELGDSAMYLCASSRQGPSYEQYFGPGTRLTVT.

This clone was counted a single time. The chain employs TRBV30 and TRBJ2-1, with 9 bases matching TRBD2. CDR3 length: 17 amino acids. The V gene end was trimmed by 0 bases and the J gene end by 6 bases; junction bases not matched to a gene: 12. Germline CDR1 and CDR2: GTSNPN and SVGIG (reference sequence). The CDR3 DNA is TGTGCCTGGAGTGTAGGGACTAGCCATTTCATCGCCAATGAGCAGTTCTTC. Protein product: CAWSVGTSHFIANEQFF. Variable domain in full (rest from reference TRBV30 and TRBJ2-1): SQTIHQWPATLVQPVGSPLSLECTVEGTSNPNLYWYRQAAGRGLQLLFYSVGIGQISSEVPQNLSASRPQDRQFILSSKKLLLSDSGFYLCAWSVGTSHFIANEQFFGPGTRLTVL.